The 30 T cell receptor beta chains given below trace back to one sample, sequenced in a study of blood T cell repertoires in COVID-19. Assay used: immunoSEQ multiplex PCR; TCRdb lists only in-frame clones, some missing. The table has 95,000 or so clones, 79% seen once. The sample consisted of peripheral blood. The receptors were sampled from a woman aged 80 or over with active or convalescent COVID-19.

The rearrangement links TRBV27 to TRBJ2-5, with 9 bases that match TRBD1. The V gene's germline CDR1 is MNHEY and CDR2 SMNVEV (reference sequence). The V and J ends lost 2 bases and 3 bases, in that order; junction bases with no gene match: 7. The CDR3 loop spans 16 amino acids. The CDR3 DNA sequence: TGTGCCAGCAGTTTAGGTAACAGGGGGCGAGAAGAGACCCAGTACTTC. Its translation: CASSLGNRGREETQYF.

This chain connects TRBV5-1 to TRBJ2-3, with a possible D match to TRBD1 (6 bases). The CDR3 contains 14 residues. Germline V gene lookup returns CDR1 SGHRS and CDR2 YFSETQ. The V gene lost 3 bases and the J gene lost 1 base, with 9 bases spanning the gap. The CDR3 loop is CASSSGVGTDTQYF. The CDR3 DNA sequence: TGCGCCAGCAGCTCAGGGGTGGGCACAGATACGCAGTATTTT. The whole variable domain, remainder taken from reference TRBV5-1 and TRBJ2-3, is KAGVTQTPRYLIKTRGQQVTLSCSPISGHRSVSWYQQTPGQGLQFLFEYFSETQRNKGNFPGRFSGRQFSNSRSEMNVSTLELGDSALYLCASSSGVGTDTQYFGPGTRLTVL.

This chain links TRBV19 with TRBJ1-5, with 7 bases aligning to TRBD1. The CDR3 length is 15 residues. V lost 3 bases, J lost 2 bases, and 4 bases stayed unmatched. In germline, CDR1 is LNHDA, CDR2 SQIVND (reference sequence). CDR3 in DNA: TGTGCCAGTAGTATGGAGGGGGCTCGCAATCAGCCCCAGCATTTT. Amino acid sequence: CASSMEGARNQPQHF.

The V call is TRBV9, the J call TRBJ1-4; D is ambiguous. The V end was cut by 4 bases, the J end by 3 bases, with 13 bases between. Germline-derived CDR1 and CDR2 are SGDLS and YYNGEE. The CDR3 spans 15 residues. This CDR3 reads CASSSFGVANEKLFF. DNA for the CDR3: TGTGCCAGCAGCTCATTCGGGGTGGCTAATGAAAAACTGTTTTTT.

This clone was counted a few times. Here the CDR3 reads CASLPGGQGYEQYF. CDR3 nucleotide sequence: TGTGCCAGTCTCCCCGGGGGACAGGGCTACGAGCAGTACTTC. The chain uses TRBV2 and TRBJ2-7, with TRBD1 matching over 9 bases. Germline V lookup: CDR1 SNHLY, CDR2 FYNNEI. This CDR3 contains 14 residues. Trimming took 9 bases from V and 3 from J; bases not matched to a gene: 9.

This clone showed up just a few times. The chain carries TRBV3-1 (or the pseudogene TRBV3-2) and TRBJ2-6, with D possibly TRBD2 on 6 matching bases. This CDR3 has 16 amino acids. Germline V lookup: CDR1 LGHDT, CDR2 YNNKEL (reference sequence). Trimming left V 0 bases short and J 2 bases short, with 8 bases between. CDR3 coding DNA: TGTGCCAGCAGCCAAGAACGACTAGCTGGGGCCAACGTCCTGACTTTC. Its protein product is CASSQERLAGANVLTF.

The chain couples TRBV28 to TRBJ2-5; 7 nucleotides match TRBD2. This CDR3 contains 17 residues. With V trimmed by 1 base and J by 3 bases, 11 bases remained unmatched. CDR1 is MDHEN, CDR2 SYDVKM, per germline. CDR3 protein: CASSLFSNGGLEETQYF. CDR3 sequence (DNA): TGTGCCAGCAGTTTATTCTCAAACGGGGGGTTGGAAGAGACCCAGTACTTC.

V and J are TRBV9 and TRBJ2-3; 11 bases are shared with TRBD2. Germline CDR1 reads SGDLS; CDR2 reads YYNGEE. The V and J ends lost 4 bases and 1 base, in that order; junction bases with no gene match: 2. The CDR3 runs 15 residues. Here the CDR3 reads CASSRLAGRTDTQYF. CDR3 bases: TGTGCCAGCAGCAGACTAGCGGGACGCACAGATACGCAGTATTTT. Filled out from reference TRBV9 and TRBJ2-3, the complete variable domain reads DSGVTQTPKHLITATGQRVTLRCSPRSGDLSVYWYQQSLDQGLQFLIQYYNGEERAKGNILERFSAQQFPDLHSELNLSSLELGDSALYFCASSRLAGRTDTQYFGPGTRLTVL.

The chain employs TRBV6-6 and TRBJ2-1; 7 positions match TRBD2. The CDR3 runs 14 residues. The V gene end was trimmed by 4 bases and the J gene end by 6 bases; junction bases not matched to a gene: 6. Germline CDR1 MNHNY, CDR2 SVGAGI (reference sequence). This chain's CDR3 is CASSLAGAGNEQFF. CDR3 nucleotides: TGTGCCAGCAGTTTGGCGGGAGCGGGCAATGAGCAGTTCTTC.

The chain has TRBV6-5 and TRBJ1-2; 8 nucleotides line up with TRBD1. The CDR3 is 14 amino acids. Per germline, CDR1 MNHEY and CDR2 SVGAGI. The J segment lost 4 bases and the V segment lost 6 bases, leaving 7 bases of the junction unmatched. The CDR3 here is CASSLDRVVYGYTF. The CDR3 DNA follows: TGTGCCAGCAGCTTGGACAGGGTAGTCTATGGCTACACCTTC.

In DNA, the CDR3 is TGTGCCAGCTCACCCTCACAGTCCTACGAGCAGTACTTC. Protein product: CASSPSQSYEQYF. The V gene is TRBV18, the J gene TRBJ2-7, with D unresolved. The ends were cut back, 3 bases at V and 1 base at J, with 7 bases in the middle. CDR1 and CDR2 from the germline V gene are KGHSH and LQKENI. The CDR3 runs to 13 residues.

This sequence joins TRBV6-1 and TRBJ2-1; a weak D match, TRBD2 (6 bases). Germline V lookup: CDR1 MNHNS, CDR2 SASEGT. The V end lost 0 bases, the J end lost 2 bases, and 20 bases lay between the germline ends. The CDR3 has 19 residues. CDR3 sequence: CASSEASIADLGTYNEQFF. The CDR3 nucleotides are TGTGCCAGCAGTGAAGCCTCAATAGCGGATCTAGGCACCTACAATGAGCAGTTCTTC.

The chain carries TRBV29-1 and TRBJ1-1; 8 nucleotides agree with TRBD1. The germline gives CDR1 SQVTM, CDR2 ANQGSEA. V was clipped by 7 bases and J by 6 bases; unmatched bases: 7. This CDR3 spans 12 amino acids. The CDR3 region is CSATGALAEAFF. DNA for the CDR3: TGCAGCGCGACAGGGGCACTCGCTGAAGCTTTCTTT.

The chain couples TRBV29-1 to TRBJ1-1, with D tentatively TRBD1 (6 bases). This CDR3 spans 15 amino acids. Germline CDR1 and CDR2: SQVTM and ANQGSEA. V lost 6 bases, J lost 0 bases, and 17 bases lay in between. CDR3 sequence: CSVANRGGLNTEAFF. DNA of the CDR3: TGCAGCGTCGCTAATCGGGGGGGGCTGAACACTGAAGCTTTCTTT.

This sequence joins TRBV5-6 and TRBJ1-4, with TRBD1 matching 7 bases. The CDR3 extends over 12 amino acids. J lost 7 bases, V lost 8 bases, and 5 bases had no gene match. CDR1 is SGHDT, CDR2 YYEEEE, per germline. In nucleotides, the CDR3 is TGTGCCAGAGGGGACAGCGTTGAAAAACTGTTTTTT. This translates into CARGDSVEKLFF.

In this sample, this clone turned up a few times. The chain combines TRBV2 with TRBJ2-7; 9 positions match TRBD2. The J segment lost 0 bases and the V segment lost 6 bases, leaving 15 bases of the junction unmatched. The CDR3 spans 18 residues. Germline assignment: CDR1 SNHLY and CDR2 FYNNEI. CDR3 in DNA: TGTGCCAGCAGGTGGGGCGGGAGGGCACTTCAGGGCTCCTACGAGCAGTACTTC. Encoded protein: CASRWGGRALQGSYEQYF.

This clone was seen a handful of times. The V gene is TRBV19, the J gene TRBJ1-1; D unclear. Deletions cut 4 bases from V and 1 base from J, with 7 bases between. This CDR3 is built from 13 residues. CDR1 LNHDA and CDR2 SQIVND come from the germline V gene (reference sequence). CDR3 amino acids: CASSTLRNTEAFF. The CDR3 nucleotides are TGTGCCAGTAGTACTCTGCGGAACACTGAAGCTTTCTTT.

The CDR3 coding sequence is TGTGCCAGCAGCCAAGGGGGCAGCGAGCAGTACTTC. It codes for CASSQGGSEQYF. The chain couples TRBV3-1 (or the pseudogene TRBV3-2) to TRBJ2-7; maybe TRBD1 (5 bases). Germline assignment: CDR1 LGHDT and CDR2 YNNKEL (reference sequence). Between the trimmed V and J ends, which lost 1 base and 6 bases, there was a span of 7 bases. This CDR3 region has 12 residues.

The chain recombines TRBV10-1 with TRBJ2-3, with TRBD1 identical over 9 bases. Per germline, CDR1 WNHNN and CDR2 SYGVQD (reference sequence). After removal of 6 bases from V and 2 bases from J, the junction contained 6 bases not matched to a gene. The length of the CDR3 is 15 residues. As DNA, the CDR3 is TGCGCCAGCAGCAACCGGGACAGGGACACAGATACGCAGTATTTT. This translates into CASSNRDRDTDTQYF.

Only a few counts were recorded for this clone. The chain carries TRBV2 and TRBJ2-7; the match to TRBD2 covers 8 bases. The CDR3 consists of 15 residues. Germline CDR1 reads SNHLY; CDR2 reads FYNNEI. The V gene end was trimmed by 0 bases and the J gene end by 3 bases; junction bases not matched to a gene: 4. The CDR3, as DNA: TGTGCCAGCAGTGAAGCGGCTAGCGGGTACTACGAGCAGTACTTC. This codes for CASSEAASGYYEQYF.

The DNA of the CDR3 is TGCGCCAGCAGCTCAGGGGGACTAGGCAAAAACATTCAGTACTTC. Translation gives CASSSGGLGKNIQYF. This rearrangement joins TRBV5-1 to TRBJ2-4; D possibly corresponds to TRBD2 (8 bases). This CDR3 spans 15 amino acids. CDR1 is SGHRS, CDR2 YFSETQ, per germline. Trimming shortened V by 3 bases and J by 3 bases, and 13 bases separated the two germline ends.

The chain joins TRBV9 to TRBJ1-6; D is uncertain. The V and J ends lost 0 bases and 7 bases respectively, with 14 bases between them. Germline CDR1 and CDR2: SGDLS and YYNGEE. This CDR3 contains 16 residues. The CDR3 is CASSVGPPTGNSPLHF. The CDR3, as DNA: TGTGCCAGCAGCGTAGGGCCGCCCACGGGAAATTCACCCCTCCACTTT.

CDR3 sequence reads: CASSSAGVFTDTQYF. CDR3 coding DNA: TGTGCCAGCAGTTCCGCGGGAGTCTTCACAGATACGCAGTATTTT. V and J are TRBV6-2 or TRBV6-3 and TRBJ2-3; 7 bases are a match to TRBD2. The CDR3 runs 15 residues. In germline, CDR1 is MNHEY, CDR2 SVGEGT. With V trimmed by 4 bases and J by 2 bases, 6 bases remained unmatched.

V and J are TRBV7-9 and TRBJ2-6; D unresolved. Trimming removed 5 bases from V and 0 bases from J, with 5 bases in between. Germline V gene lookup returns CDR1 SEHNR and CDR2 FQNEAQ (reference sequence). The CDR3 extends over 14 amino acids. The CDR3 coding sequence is TGTGCCAGCAGCCGGAGCTCTGGGGCCAACGTCCTGACTTTC. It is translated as CASSRSSGANVLTF.

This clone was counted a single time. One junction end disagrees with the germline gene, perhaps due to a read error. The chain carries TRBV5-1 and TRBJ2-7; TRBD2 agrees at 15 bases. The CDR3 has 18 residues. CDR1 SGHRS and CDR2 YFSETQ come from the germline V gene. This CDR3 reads CASSPNGLAGGSRYEQYF. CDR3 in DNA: TGTGCCAGCAGCCCCAATGGACTAGCGGGAGGGTCGCGATACGAGCAGTACTTC.

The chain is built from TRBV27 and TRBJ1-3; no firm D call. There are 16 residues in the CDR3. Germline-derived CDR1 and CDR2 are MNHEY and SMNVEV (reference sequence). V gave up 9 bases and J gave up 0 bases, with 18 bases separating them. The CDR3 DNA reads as TGTGCCAGACCCCGGACCGAGGGCTCCTCTGGAAACACCATATATTTT. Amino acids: CARPRTEGSSGNTIYF.

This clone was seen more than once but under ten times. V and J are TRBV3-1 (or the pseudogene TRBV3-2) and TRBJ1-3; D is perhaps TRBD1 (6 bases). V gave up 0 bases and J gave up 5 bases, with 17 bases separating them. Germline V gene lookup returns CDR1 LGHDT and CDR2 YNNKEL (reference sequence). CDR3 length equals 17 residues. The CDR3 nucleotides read TGTGCCAGCAGCCAAGATTTTGGGCCAGGGGTAAGAAACACCATATATTTT. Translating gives CASSQDFGPGVRNTIYF.

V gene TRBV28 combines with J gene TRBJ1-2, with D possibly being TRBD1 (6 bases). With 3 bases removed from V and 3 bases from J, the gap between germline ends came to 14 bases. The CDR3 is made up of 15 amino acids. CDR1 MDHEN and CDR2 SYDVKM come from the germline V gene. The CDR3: CASSFLDRSYYGYTF. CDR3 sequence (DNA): TGTGCCAGCAGTTTCCTTGACAGGAGCTACTATGGCTACACCTTC.

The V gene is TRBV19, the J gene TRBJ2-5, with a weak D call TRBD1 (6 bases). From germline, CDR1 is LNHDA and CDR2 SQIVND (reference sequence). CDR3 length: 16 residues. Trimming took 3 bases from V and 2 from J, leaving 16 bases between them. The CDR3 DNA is TGTGCCAGTAGTATTATGTCGACAGGAGTTCAAGAGACCCAGTACTTC. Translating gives CASSIMSTGVQETQYF.

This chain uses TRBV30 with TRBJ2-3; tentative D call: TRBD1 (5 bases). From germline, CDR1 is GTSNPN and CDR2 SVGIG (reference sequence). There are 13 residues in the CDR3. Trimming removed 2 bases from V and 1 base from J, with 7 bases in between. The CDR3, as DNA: TGTGCCTGGAGTATACAGGGCACAGATACGCAGTATTTT. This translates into CAWSIQGTDTQYF.